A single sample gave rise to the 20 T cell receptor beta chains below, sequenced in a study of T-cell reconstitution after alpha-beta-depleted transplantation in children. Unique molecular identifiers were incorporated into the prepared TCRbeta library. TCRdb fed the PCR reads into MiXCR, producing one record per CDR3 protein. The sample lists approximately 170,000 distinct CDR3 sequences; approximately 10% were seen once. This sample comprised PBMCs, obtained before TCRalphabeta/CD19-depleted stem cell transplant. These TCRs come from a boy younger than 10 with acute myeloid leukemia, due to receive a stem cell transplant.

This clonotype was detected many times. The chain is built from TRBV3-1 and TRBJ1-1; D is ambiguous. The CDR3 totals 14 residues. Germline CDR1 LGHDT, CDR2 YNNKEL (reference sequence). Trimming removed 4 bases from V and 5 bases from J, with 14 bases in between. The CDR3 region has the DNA TGTGCCAGCAGCCCTCGACGGTATAGGACTGAAGCTTTCTTT. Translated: CASSPRRYRTEAFF.

CDR3 loop: CASSIGYSNQPQHF. CDR3 nucleotide sequence: TGTGCCAGTAGTATCGGTTATAGCAATCAGCCCCAGCATTTT. The chain combines TRBV19 with TRBJ1-5, with D hard to call. The CDR3 is made up of 14 amino acids. Trimming left V 3 bases short and J 0 bases short, with 6 bases between. The germline V gene has CDR1 LNHDA and CDR2 SQIVND (reference sequence). The full variable domain, rest sourced from reference TRBV19 and TRBJ1-5, is DGGITQSPKYLFRKEGQNVTLSCEQNLNHDAMYWYRQDPGQGLRLIYYSQIVNDFQKGDIAEGYSVSREKKESFPLTVTSAQKNPTAFYLCASSIGYSNQPQHFGDGTRLSIL.

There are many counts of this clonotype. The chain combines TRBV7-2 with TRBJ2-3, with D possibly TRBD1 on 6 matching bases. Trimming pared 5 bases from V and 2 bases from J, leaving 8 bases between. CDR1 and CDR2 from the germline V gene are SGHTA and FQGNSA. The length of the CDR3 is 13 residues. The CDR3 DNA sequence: TGTGCCAGCAGCGGGGACAACACAGATACGCAGTATTTT. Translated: CASSGDNTDTQYF.

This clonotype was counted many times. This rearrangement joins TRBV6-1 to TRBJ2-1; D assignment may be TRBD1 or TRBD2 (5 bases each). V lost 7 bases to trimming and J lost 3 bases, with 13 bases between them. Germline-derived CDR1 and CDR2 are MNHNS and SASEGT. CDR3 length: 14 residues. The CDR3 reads CASNPGTFYNEQFF. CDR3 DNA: TGTGCCAGCAATCCGGGGACCTTCTACAATGAGCAGTTCTTC.

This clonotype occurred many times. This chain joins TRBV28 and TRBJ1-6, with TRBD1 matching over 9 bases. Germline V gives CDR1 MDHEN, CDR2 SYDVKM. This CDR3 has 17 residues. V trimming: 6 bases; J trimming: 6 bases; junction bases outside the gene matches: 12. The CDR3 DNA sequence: TGTGCCAGCAGAAGTCATCTGGGACAGGGTGGTAATTCACCCCTCCACTTT. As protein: CASRSHLGQGGNSPLHF.

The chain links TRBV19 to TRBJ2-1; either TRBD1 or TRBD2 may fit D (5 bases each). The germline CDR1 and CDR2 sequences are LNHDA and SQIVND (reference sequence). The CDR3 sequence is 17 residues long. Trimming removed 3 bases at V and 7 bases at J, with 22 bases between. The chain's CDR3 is CASSIAHEADYRNEQFF. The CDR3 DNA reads TGTGCCAGTAGTATCGCCCATGAAGCGGATTACAGGAATGAGCAGTTCTTC.

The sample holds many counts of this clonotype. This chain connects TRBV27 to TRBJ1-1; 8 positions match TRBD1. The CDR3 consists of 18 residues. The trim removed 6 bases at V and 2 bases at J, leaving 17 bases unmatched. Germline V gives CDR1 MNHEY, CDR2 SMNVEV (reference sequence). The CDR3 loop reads CASSKSGTGFRGNTEAFF. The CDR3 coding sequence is TGTGCCAGCAGCAAATCTGGGACAGGATTTCGGGGAAACACTGAAGCTTTCTTT.

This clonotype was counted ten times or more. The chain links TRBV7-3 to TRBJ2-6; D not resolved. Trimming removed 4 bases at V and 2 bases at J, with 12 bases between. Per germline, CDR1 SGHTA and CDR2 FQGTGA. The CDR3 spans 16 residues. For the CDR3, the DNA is TGTGCCAGCAGCTCCGGGTCAGCTACTGGGGCCAACGTCCTGACTTTC. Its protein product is CASSSGSATGANVLTF.

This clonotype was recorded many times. DNA for the CDR3: TGTGCCAGCAGCCTAGTCGACAGGGAAGGTACAGATACGCAGTATTTT. It translates to CASSLVDREGTDTQYF. V usage is TRBV3-1 and J usage is TRBJ2-3, with 7 positions matching TRBD1. Losses at the gene ends were 4 bases for V and 3 bases for J; bases not matched to a gene: 10. Germline loops: CDR1 LGHDT, CDR2 YNNKEL (reference sequence). The CDR3 contains 16 residues.

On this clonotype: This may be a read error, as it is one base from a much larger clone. CDR3: CAISYYTTSGGAQDTQYF. In nucleotides, the CDR3 is TGTGCCATCAGCTACTATACGACTAGCGGGGGGGCCCAAGATACGCAGTATTTT. The chain recombines TRBV5-5 with TRBJ2-3; TRBD2 aligns across 14 bases. CDR1 is SGHKS and CDR2 is YYEKEE in the germline V gene (reference sequence). The CDR3 loop spans 18 amino acids.

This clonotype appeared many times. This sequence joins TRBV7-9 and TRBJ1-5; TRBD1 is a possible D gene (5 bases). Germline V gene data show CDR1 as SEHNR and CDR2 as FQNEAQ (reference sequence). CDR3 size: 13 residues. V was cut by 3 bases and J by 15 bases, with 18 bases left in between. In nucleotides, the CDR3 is TGTGCCAGCAGCTTTGGGGCGGACCGACCTCGGCATTTT. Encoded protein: CASSFGADRPRHF.

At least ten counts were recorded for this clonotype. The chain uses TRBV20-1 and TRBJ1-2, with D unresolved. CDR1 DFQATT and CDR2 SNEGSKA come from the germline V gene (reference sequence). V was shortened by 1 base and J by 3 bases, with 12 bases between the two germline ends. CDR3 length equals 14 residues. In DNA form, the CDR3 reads TGCAGTGCTAGAGCTTATGCAGGAGACTATGGCTACACCTTC. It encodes CSARAYAGDYGYTF.

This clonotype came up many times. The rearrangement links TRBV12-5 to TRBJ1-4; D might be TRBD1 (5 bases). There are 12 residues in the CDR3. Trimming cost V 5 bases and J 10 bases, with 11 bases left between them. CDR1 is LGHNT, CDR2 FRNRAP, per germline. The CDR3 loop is CASGASGGKLFF. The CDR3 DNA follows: TGTGCTAGTGGTGCCTCGGGGGGAAAACTGTTTTTT.

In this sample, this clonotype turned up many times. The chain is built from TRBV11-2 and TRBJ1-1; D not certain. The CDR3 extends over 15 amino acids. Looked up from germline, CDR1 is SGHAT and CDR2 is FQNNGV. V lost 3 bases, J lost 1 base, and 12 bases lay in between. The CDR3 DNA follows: TGTGCCAGCAGCTTGGTAAGGTCCCCGAACACTGAAGCTTTCTTT. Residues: CASSLVRSPNTEAFF.

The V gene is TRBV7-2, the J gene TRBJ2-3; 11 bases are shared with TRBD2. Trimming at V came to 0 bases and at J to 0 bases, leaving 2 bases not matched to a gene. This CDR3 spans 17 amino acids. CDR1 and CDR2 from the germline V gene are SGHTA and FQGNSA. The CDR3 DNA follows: TGTGCCAGCAGCTTAGCGTCTAGCGGGGGGAGCACAGATACGCAGTATTTT. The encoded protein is CASSLASSGGSTDTQYF.

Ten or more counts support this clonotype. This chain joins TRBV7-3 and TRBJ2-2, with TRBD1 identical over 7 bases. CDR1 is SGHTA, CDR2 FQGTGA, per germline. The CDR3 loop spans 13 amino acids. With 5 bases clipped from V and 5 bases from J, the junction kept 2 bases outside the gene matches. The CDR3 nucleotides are TGTGCCAGCAGCGACAGGGAAACCGGGGAGCTGTTTTTT. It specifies CASSDRETGELFF.

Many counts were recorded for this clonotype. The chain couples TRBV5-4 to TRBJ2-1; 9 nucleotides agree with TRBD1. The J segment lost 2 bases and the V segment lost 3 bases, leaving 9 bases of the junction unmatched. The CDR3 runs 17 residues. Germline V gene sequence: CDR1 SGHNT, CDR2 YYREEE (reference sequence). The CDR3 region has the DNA TGTGCCAGCAGCTCTAAACAGGGGGCGAGAACCTACAATGAGCAGTTCTTC. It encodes CASSSKQGARTYNEQFF.

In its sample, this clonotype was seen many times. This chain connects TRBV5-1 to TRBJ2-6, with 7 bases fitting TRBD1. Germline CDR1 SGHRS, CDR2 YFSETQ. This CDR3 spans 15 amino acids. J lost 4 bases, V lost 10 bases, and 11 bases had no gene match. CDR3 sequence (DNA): TGCGCCTCAAATACAGGGGTGTCAGGGGCCAACGTCCTGACTTTC. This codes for CASNTGVSGANVLTF. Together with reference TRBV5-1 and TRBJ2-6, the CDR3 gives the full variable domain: KAGVTQTPRYLIKTRGQQVTLSCSPISGHRSVSWYQQTPGQGLQFLFEYFSETQRNKGNFPGRFSGRQFSNSRSEMNVSTLELGDSALYLCASNTGVSGANVLTFGAGSRLTVL.

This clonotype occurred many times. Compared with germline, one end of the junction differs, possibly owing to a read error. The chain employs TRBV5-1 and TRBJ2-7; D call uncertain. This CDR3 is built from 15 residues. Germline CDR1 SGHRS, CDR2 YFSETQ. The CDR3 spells CASSTQVFRPYEHYF. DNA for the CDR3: TGCGCCAGCAGCACACAAGTTTTTCGCCCCTACGAGCATTACTTC.

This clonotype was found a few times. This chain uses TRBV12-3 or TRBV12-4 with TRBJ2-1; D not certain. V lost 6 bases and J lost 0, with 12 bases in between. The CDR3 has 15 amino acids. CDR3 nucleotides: TGTGCCAGCAGCCCAACCCCGAGCTCCTACAATGAGCAGTTCTTC. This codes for CASSPTPSSYNEQFF.